The 23 T cell receptor beta chains listed next were all sequenced from one sample in a study of PD-L1 blockade in urothelial cancer. Assay: immunoSEQ multiplex PCR; the TCRdb copy retains only in-frame clones and omits some. The sample shows 70,000 or so clones, less than 90% of them seen only once. The sequences come from PBMCs, collected around atezolizumab (anti-PD-L1) treatment. Receptor source: an older man with urothelial cancer.

V gene TRBV5-1 combines with J gene TRBJ2-2, with 7 bases matching TRBD2. CDR3 size: 15 residues. The trim removed 2 bases at V and 1 base at J, leaving 2 bases unmatched. CDR1 and CDR2 (germline): SGHRS, YFSETQ. In DNA form, the CDR3 reads TGCGCCAGCAGCTTTCCTAGCGGGAACACCGGGGAGCTGTTTTTT. Translation: CASSFPSGNTGELFF.

This chain joins TRBV4-1 and TRBJ1-5, with TRBD1 matching over 11 bases. This CDR3 contains 17 residues. Germline CDR1 reads MGHRA; CDR2 reads YSYEKL. With 1 base clipped from V and 2 bases from J, the junction kept 4 bases outside the gene matches. Here the CDR3 reads CASSQGTGGFGNQPQHF. DNA of the CDR3: TGCGCCAGCAGCCAAGGGACAGGGGGCTTCGGCAATCAGCCCCAGCATTTT.

The chain joins TRBV6-1 to TRBJ2-5; 8 nucleotides align to TRBD1. This CDR3 comprises 15 residues. V lost 6 bases, J lost 1 base, and 7 bases stayed unmatched. Looked up from germline, CDR1 is MNHNS and CDR2 is SASEGT. In DNA, the CDR3 is TGTGCCAGCAGCCCTTTCGGACAGGGCCAAGAGACCCAGTACTTC. Amino acids: CASSPFGQGQETQYF.

The chain employs TRBV7-9 and TRBJ1-2, with D perhaps matching TRBD1 (5 bases). V was clipped by 5 bases and J by 0 bases, with 16 bases between them. Germline V lookup: CDR1 SEHNR, CDR2 FQNEAQ (reference sequence). The CDR3 has 16 amino acids. The CDR3 nucleotides read TGTGCCAGCAGCCCCCTCGTCGACAGCACTAACTATGGCTACACCTTC. As protein: CASSPLVDSTNYGYTF.

The chain carries TRBV29-1 and TRBJ2-4, with 7 bases identical to TRBD2. With 4 bases clipped from V and 10 bases from J, the junction kept 10 bases outside the gene matches. The CDR3 consists of 13 residues. From germline, CDR1 is SQVTM and CDR2 ANQGSEA. The CDR3 DNA reads as TGCAGCGTTGCGCGGGAGTTAAACGGAATTCAGTACTTC. Encoded protein: CSVARELNGIQYF.

The CDR3 region is CASHLRTGGSEAFF. The CDR3 DNA sequence: TGTGCCAGCCATTTAAGGACAGGGGGGTCTGAAGCTTTCTTT. This chain uses TRBV6-5 with TRBJ1-1; 10 nucleotides agree with TRBD1. After removal of 8 bases from V and 6 bases from J, the junction contained 9 bases not matched to a gene. The V gene's germline CDR1 is MNHEY and CDR2 SVGAGI. The CDR3 contains 14 residues.

The CDR3 DNA reads as TGTGCCAGCAGTTACAGCTCCAGGGAAGAAAAACTGTTTTTT. Protein: CASSYSSREEKLFF. The chain links TRBV6-5 to TRBJ1-4; tentatively, D is TRBD1 (5 bases). CDR1 MNHEY and CDR2 SVGAGI come from the germline V gene. The CDR3 is 14 residues long. V dropped 2 bases and J dropped 8 bases, with 12 bases sitting between them.

The chain uses TRBV6-5 and TRBJ2-1, with 9 bases that match TRBD1. CDR1 and CDR2 (germline): MNHEY, SVGAGI. The CDR3 sequence is 14 residues long. V was clipped by 5 bases and J by 6 bases; unmatched bases: 5. This CDR3 is CASSADRGANEQFF. CDR3 DNA: TGTGCCAGCAGTGCCGACAGGGGGGCCAATGAGCAGTTCTTC.

The V call is TRBV7-9, the J call TRBJ2-2, with D possibly matching TRBD1 (6 bases). Looked up from germline, CDR1 is SEHNR and CDR2 is FQNEAQ (reference sequence). The CDR3 runs to 14 residues. Trimming removed 7 bases at V and 4 bases at J, with 13 bases between. The CDR3 protein is CASTNGQFTGELFF. As DNA, the CDR3 is TGTGCCAGCACCAATGGACAGTTCACCGGGGAGCTGTTTTTT.

The rearrangement links TRBV6-1 to TRBJ1-1; 7 bases are a match to TRBD1. Losses at the gene ends were 5 bases for V and 0 bases for J; bases not matched to a gene: 3. This CDR3 is 14 amino acids long. Germline CDR1 and CDR2: MNHNS and SASEGT. CDR3 residues: CASSKQGMNTEAFF. The DNA of the CDR3 is TGTGCCAGCAGTAAACAGGGGATGAACACTGAAGCTTTCTTT.

The chain is built from TRBV7-3 and TRBJ1-1; tentative D call: TRBD1 (5 bases). The CDR3 spans 13 residues. V was cut by 5 bases and J by 1 base, with 8 bases left in between. CDR1 is SGHTA, CDR2 FQGTGA, per germline. The CDR3 reads CASSQGPNTEAFF. The CDR3 region has the DNA TGTGCCAGCAGCCAGGGCCCGAACACTGAAGCTTTCTTT.

The V and J genes are TRBV7-8 and TRBJ1-1; TRBD1 matches 9 bases. This CDR3 has 15 residues. V lost 2 bases, J lost 5 bases, and 6 bases stayed unmatched. The germline V gene has CDR1 SGHVS and CDR2 FQNEAQ. CDR3 in DNA: TGTGCCAGCAGCTTATTCCCCGGACAGGGGACTGAAGCTTTCTTT. It is translated as CASSLFPGQGTEAFF. The full variable domain, completed using reference TRBV7-8 and TRBJ1-1, is GAGVSQSPRYKVAKRGQDVALRCDPISGHVSLFWYQQALGQGPEFLTYFQNEAQLDKSGLPSDRFFAERPEGSVSTLKIQRTQQEDSAVYLCASSLFPGQGTEAFFGQGTRLTVV.

The rearrangement links TRBV5-8 to TRBJ2-3, with D perhaps TRBD1 (5 bases). The V gene lost 6 bases and the J gene lost 4 bases, with 9 bases spanning the gap. Germline CDR1 and CDR2: SGHTS and YDEGEE. The CDR3 is made up of 12 amino acids. The CDR3 loop reads CASNQGPDTQYF. The CDR3 DNA follows: TGTGCCAGCAACCAGGGCCCAGATACGCAGTATTTT.

V is TRBV5-1 and J is TRBJ2-7; 8 bases are shared with TRBD2. The CDR3 extends over 16 amino acids. Unmatched junction bases numbered 9, after V lost 2 bases and J lost 2 bases. The germline gives CDR1 SGHRS, CDR2 YFSETQ. CDR3 loop: CASSFSRGTSPYEQYF. For the CDR3, the DNA is TGCGCCAGCAGCTTTTCCCGCGGGACTAGTCCCTACGAGCAGTACTTC.

The rearrangement joins TRBV28 to TRBJ2-3; TRBD2 is a possible D gene (5 bases). Trimming took 6 bases from V and 0 from J, leaving 10 bases between them. Germline CDR1 is MDHEN and CDR2 is SYDVKM. There are 14 residues in the CDR3. The CDR3 loop reads CASSSEVSTDTQYF. In DNA form, the CDR3 reads TGTGCCAGCAGCTCGGAGGTTAGCACAGATACGCAGTATTTT.

This clone has only a few counts. The chain carries TRBV10-1 and TRBJ1-1; D call uncertain. Trimming cost V 4 bases and J 6 bases, with 12 bases left between them. CDR1 is WNHNN, CDR2 SYGVQD, per germline (reference sequence). This CDR3 contains 13 residues. CDR3 sequence reads: CASSALGRAEAFF. In nucleotides, the CDR3 is TGCGCCAGCAGTGCCCTCGGGAGGGCTGAAGCTTTCTTT.

The chain recombines TRBV5-1 with TRBJ2-7; TRBD1 matches 8 bases. This CDR3 region has 16 residues. Germline CDR1 SGHRS, CDR2 YFSETQ. The junction had 17 bases not matched to a gene; V was cut back by 7 bases and J by 5 bases. The CDR3 coding sequence is TGCGCCAGCTCCTCCGACTCACAGGGGGGTTGGAACGAGCAGTACTTC. It translates to CASSSDSQGGWNEQYF.

The table lists this clone with a few counts. The chain combines TRBV5-1 with TRBJ1-2, with 7 nucleotides matching TRBD1. V gave up 4 bases and J gave up 9 bases; unmatched junction bases: 6. Germline CDR1 and CDR2: SGHRS and YFSETQ. There are 12 residues in the CDR3. The CDR3 coding sequence is TGCGCCAGCAGCACTGGACAGGATCGCTACACCTTC. The encoded protein is CASSTGQDRYTF. Full variable domain (remainder filled in from reference TRBV5-1 and TRBJ1-2): KAGVTQTPRYLIKTRGQQVTLSCSPISGHRSVSWYQQTPGQGLQFLFEYFSETQRNKGNFPGRFSGRQFSNSRSEMNVSTLELGDSALYLCASSTGQDRYTFGSGTRLTVV.

This clone occurred a few times. This sequence joins TRBV4-1 and TRBJ2-7, with 7 bases matching TRBD2. Germline CDR1 reads MGHRA; CDR2 reads YSYEKL. V shed 1 base, J shed 0 bases, and the junction held 3 bases outside the gene matches. The CDR3 has 15 amino acids. The CDR3 DNA sequence: TGCGCCAGCAGCCAAGGGCCTAGCGGCTCCTACGAGCAGTACTTC. Translation: CASSQGPSGSYEQYF.

V usage is TRBV28 and J usage is TRBJ2-7, with 10 bases aligning to TRBD1. CDR3 length equals 16 residues. Trimming took 5 bases from V and 3 from J; bases not matched to a gene: 10. CDR1 MDHEN and CDR2 SYDVKM come from the germline V gene. CDR3 nucleotides: TGTGCCAGCAGTCAACCCGAGGACAGGGGGTACTACGAGCAGTACTTC. Protein sequence: CASSQPEDRGYYEQYF.

V and J are TRBV5-1 and TRBJ1-3, with 9 nucleotides matching TRBD1. CDR1 is SGHRS, CDR2 YFSETQ, per germline. Trimming took 4 bases from V and 3 from J; bases not matched to a gene: 8. The CDR3 loop spans 16 amino acids. The CDR3 reads CASSPTGGAGGNTIYF. The DNA of the CDR3 is TGCGCCAGCAGCCCAACAGGGGGCGCAGGTGGAAACACCATATATTTT.

The sample holds one count of this clone. V usage is TRBV18 and J usage is TRBJ1-6; TRBD1 aligns across 8 bases. The CDR3 consists of 15 residues. Germline-derived CDR1 and CDR2 are KGHSH and LQKENI. V was clipped by 6 bases and J by 5 bases; unmatched bases: 6. The CDR3 DNA reads as TGTGCCAGCTCGCCCCCGACAGGGGATAATTCACCCCTCCACTTT. Its translation is CASSPPTGDNSPLHF.

This chain connects TRBV9 to TRBJ2-1, with TRBD2 matching over 10 bases. V lost 0 bases to trimming and J lost 8 bases; unmatched junction nucleotides: 8. Germline CDR1 is SGDLS and CDR2 is YYNGEE. CDR3 length: 16 amino acids. The CDR3 nucleotides read TGTGCCAGCAGCGTAGGAGGAGCGGGAGGGAGGGATGAGCAGTTCTTC. Its translation: CASSVGGAGGRDEQFF.